This passage covers 18 T cell receptor beta chains from one sample sequenced in a study of cytomegalovirus exposure and HLA in healthy donors. PCR used 60 Vbeta primers and 13 Jbeta primers. Produced via immunoSEQ multiplex PCR; TCRdb's table is partial and in-frame only. Here the sample spans about 200,000 clones, approximately 78% being singletons. The sample taken for sequencing was PBMCs. The receptors were gathered from a man aged 25 to 40 in good health and CMV-seronegative.

This chain joins TRBV5-1 and TRBJ2-1; 9 bases align to TRBD2. CDR3 length equals 17 residues. V lost 0 bases, J lost 6 bases, and 10 bases stayed unmatched. From germline, CDR1 is SGHRS and CDR2 YFSETQ. This CDR3 reads CASSLDSAGGARNEQFF. The DNA of the CDR3 is TGCGCCAGCAGCTTGGATTCGGCGGGGGGGGCCCGCAATGAGCAGTTCTTC.

This clone came up a few times. CDR3 region: CASSPRGGRSYEQYF. CDR3 bases: TGCGCCAGCAGCCCGAGAGGGGGCCGGTCCTACGAGCAGTACTTC. The chain uses TRBV5-1 and TRBJ2-7; 7 bases are shared with TRBD1. Germline V gene sequence: CDR1 SGHRS, CDR2 YFSETQ. The CDR3 is made up of 15 amino acids. V lost 4 bases and J lost 1; bases outside the gene matches: 8. Supplemented by reference TRBV5-1 and TRBJ2-7, the full variable domain reads KAGVTQTPRYLIKTRGQQVTLSCSPISGHRSVSWYQQTPGQGLQFLFEYFSETQRNKGNFPGRFSGRQFSNSRSEMNVSTLELGDSALYLCASSPRGGRSYEQYFGPGTRLTVT.

The chain is built from TRBV5-1 and TRBJ1-5; tentatively, D is TRBD1 (6 bases). The CDR3 covers 13 residues. Germline-derived CDR1 and CDR2 are SGHRS and YFSETQ. V was trimmed by 1 base and J by 6 bases, leaving 8 bases between them. The CDR3 DNA sequence: TGCGCCAGCAGCTTGTTAGGGGGTCAGCCCCAGCATTTT. It encodes CASSLLGGQPQHF. Combining the CDR3 with reference TRBV5-1 and TRBJ1-5 gives the whole variable domain KAGVTQTPRYLIKTRGQQVTLSCSPISGHRSVSWYQQTPGQGLQFLFEYFSETQRNKGNFPGRFSGRQFSNSRSEMNVSTLELGDSALYLCASSLLGGQPQHFGDGTRLSIL.

This sequence joins TRBV4-1 and TRBJ2-1, with 10 positions matching TRBD2. Germline V CDR1 and CDR2: MGHRA, YSYEKL. This CDR3 comprises 16 residues. V was clipped by 5 bases and J by 3 bases; unmatched bases: 7. CDR3 nucleotide sequence: TGCGCCAGCAGCGGGCTAGCGGGGGTCCTCTACAATGAGCAGTTCTTC. Translating it yields CASSGLAGVLYNEQFF.

This clone was seen a handful of times. The V and J genes are TRBV6-5 and TRBJ2-7; tentative D call: TRBD1 (6 bases). The V gene lost 2 bases and the J gene lost 3 bases, with 14 bases spanning the gap. The germline V gene encodes CDR1 MNHEY and CDR2 SVGAGI. This CDR3 has 15 amino acids. CDR3 DNA: TGTGCCAGCAGTTACGCAGGGGCCCTGTACTACGAGCAGTACTTC. Translated, it gives CASSYAGALYYEQYF.

This chain joins TRBV29-1 and TRBJ1-2; 7 bases fit TRBD1. J lost 7 bases, V lost 3 bases, and 11 bases had no gene match. Germline V gene sequence: CDR1 SQVTM, CDR2 ANQGSEA. The CDR3 contains 14 residues. Written as DNA, the CDR3 is TGCAGCGTTGAGGGACCCGGGACAGTTGGTGGCTACACCTTC. As protein: CSVEGPGTVGGYTF.

Here the CDR3 reads CASSIDRGRGYTF. The CDR3 nucleotides are TGTGCCAGTAGTATAGATCGCGGTAGGGGCTACACCTTC. V gene TRBV19 combines with J gene TRBJ1-2; D unclear. Trimming removed 0 bases from V and 8 bases from J, with 10 bases in between. The germline V gene encodes CDR1 LNHDA and CDR2 SQIVND (reference sequence). There are 13 residues in the CDR3.

The gene calls are TRBV5-1 and TRBJ1-2, with D possibly TRBD1 on 5 matching bases. The CDR3 sequence is 15 residues long. The V gene's germline CDR1 is SGHRS and CDR2 YFSETQ. The ends were cut back, 0 bases at V and 5 bases at J, with 14 bases in the middle. The CDR3 sequence is CASSLAEGRTYGYTF. The DNA for the CDR3 is TGCGCCAGCAGCTTGGCGGAGGGGAGGACTTATGGCTACACCTTC. Based on the CDR3 plus reference TRBV5-1 and TRBJ1-2, the full variable domain is KAGVTQTPRYLIKTRGQQVTLSCSPISGHRSVSWYQQTPGQGLQFLFEYFSETQRNKGNFPGRFSGRQFSNSRSEMNVSTLELGDSALYLCASSLAEGRTYGYTFGSGTRLTVV.

This sequence joins TRBV27 and TRBJ2-4; D possibly corresponds to TRBD2 (6 bases). Trimming took 3 bases from V and 0 from J, leaving 9 bases between them. The germline gives CDR1 MNHEY, CDR2 SMNVEV (reference sequence). The CDR3 runs 15 residues. CDR3 amino acids: CASSFRGVAKNIQYF. Here the CDR3 DNA reads TGTGCCAGCAGTTTTCGCGGGGTAGCCAAAAACATTCAGTACTTC.

The chain employs TRBV28 and TRBJ1-4, with 7 bases lining up with TRBD1. The germline CDR1 and CDR2 sequences are MDHEN and SYDVKM. The CDR3 extends over 14 amino acids. J gave up 7 bases and V 7 bases, and 9 bases lay outside the gene matches. The CDR3 sequence is CASTPQGRGEKLFF. The CDR3, as DNA: TGTGCCAGCACCCCACAGGGGCGGGGTGAAAAACTGTTTTTT. The full variable domain, in which reference TRBV28 and TRBJ1-4 provide the parts outside the CDR3, is DVKVTQSSRYLVKRTGEKVFLECVQDMDHENMFWYRQDPGLGLRLIYFSYDVKMKEKGDIPEGYSVSREKKERFSLILESASTNQTSMYLCASTPQGRGEKLFFGSGTQLSVL.

This clone was recorded only once. The chain carries TRBV28 and TRBJ1-1; D may be TRBD1 (6 bases). Trimming pared 5 bases from V and 8 bases from J, leaving 18 bases between. Germline CDR1 and CDR2: MDHEN and SYDVKM. This CDR3 comprises 14 residues. Here the CDR3 reads CASSLVHMGAEAFF. The CDR3 bases are TGTGCCAGCAGTCTCGTTCATATGGGGGCCGAAGCTTTCTTT. Full variable domain (missing parts from reference TRBV28 and TRBJ1-1): DVKVTQSSRYLVKRTGEKVFLECVQDMDHENMFWYRQDPGLGLRLIYFSYDVKMKEKGDIPEGYSVSREKKERFSLILESASTNQTSMYLCASSLVHMGAEAFFGQGTRLTVV.

The chain joins TRBV19 to TRBJ1-5; no reliable D call. Germline V lookup: CDR1 LNHDA, CDR2 SQIVND (reference sequence). The CDR3 is 14 amino acids. Trimming shortened V by 0 bases and J by 4 bases, and 7 bases separated the two germline ends. CDR3 loop: CASSIDGLNQPQHF. As DNA, the CDR3 is TGTGCCAGTAGTATAGATGGGCTGAATCAGCCCCAGCATTTT.

This sequence joins TRBV7-2 and TRBJ2-5, with 8 bases identical to TRBD2. Germline CDR1 is SGHTA and CDR2 is FQGNSA. This CDR3 is 13 amino acids long. V shed 5 bases, J shed 3 bases, and the junction held 2 bases outside the gene matches. This CDR3 reads CASSRAGEETQYF. The CDR3 nucleotides are TGTGCCAGCAGCCGAGCGGGGGAAGAGACCCAGTACTTC. Filled out from reference TRBV7-2 and TRBJ2-5, the complete variable domain reads GAGVSQSPSNKVTEKGKDVELRCDPISGHTALYWYRQSLGQGLEFLIYFQGNSAPDKSGLPSDRFSAERTGGSVSTLTIQRTQQEDSAVYLCASSRAGEETQYFGPGTRLLVL.

The CDR3 sequence is CASSQSWRDGYTF. CDR3 sequence (DNA): TGCGCCAGCAGTCAATCGTGGAGGGATGGCTACACCTTC. J is TRBJ1-2 and V is TRBV23-1; D is unresolved. TRBV23-1 is classed as an ORF, of uncertain function. Trimming removed 0 bases at V and 6 bases at J, with 8 bases between. CDR3 length equals 13 residues.

This clone was seen only once. The chain couples TRBV5-5 to TRBJ1-5, with D possibly matching TRBD1 (6 bases). The CDR3 sequence is 17 residues long. Trimming took 4 bases from V and 2 from J, leaving 19 bases between them. Per germline, CDR1 SGHKS and CDR2 YYEKEE (reference sequence). The CDR3 nucleotides read TGTGCCAGCAGCAGATGGGCAGGGGACGGAGGCAATCAGCCCCAGCATTTT. It codes for CASSRWAGDGGNQPQHF.

This clone was detected only a few times. The gene calls are TRBV5-1 and TRBJ2-5; 11 bases agree with TRBD1. This CDR3 has 14 amino acids. CDR1 and CDR2 (germline): SGHRS, YFSETQ. V was pared by 4 bases and J by 5 bases, with 4 bases of the junction left unmatched. This CDR3 is CASSPGTGGETQYF. CDR3 DNA: TGCGCCAGCAGCCCCGGGACAGGGGGGGAGACCCAGTACTTC.

This clone has more than one count but fewer than ten. The chain is built from TRBV25-1 and TRBJ2-3; 9 nucleotides match TRBD1. Trimming cost V 8 bases and J 3 bases; bases outside gene matches: 6. CDR1 MGHDK and CDR2 SYGVNS come from the germline V gene. CDR3 length equals 14 residues. CDR3 bases: TGTGCCAGCGGCCGGGACAGGGTTACAGATACGCAGTATTTT. This codes for CASGRDRVTDTQYF.

The CDR3 coding sequence is TGTGCCAGCAGTGAATTACCGGGGGGGGCAAATGAAAAACTGTTTTTT. Amino acids: CASSELPGGANEKLFF. The chain joins TRBV25-1 to TRBJ1-4; maybe TRBD1 (6 bases). V dropped 1 base and J dropped 5 bases, with 14 bases sitting between them. The germline gives CDR1 MGHDK, CDR2 SYGVNS. The CDR3 covers 16 residues.